A single sample is the source of the 7 T cell receptor beta chains below, sequenced in a study of cytomegalovirus exposure and HLA in healthy donors. PCR employed 60 Vbeta and 13 Jbeta primers. The table came from immunoSEQ multiplex PCR; TCRdb's copy has only in-frame clones and leaves some out. The table lists 140,000 to 150,000 clones, 79% of them singletons, with around 7% in the top ten. Sequenced input: PBMCs. Receptors originate from a woman in her thirties or forties in good health and CMV-seropositive.

The chain employs TRBV2 and TRBJ1-1, with D hard to call. Germline V lookup: CDR1 SNHLY, CDR2 FYNNEI. V shed 5 bases and J shed 3 bases, with 4 bases lying between them. This CDR3 is 11 amino acids long. The CDR3 sequence is CASSPYTEAFF. The CDR3 DNA reads as TGTGCCAGCAGTCCCTACACTGAAGCTTTCTTT.

The rearrangement joins TRBV7-9 to TRBJ1-1; D perhaps matches TRBD1 (6 bases). This CDR3 region has 13 residues. V lost 5 bases and J 8 bases, leaving 15 bases between the germline ends. Germline V gene data show CDR1 as SEHNR and CDR2 as FQNEAQ (reference sequence). The CDR3 loop reads CASSGRGGIEAFF. In nucleotides, the CDR3 is TGTGCCAGCAGCGGAAGAGGGGGAATAGAAGCTTTCTTT.

This rearrangement joins TRBV6-1 to TRBJ1-3, with 7 bases fitting TRBD1. This CDR3 comprises 15 residues. The J segment lost 2 bases and the V segment lost 9 bases, leaving 10 bases of the junction unmatched. From germline, CDR1 is MNHNS and CDR2 SASEGT. The CDR3 here is CASFPQQGTGNTIYF. CDR3 sequence (DNA): TGTGCCAGTTTCCCCCAACAGGGGACTGGAAACACCATATATTTT.

The gene calls are TRBV6-5 and TRBJ1-5, with TRBD1 as a possible D gene (5 bases). The ends were cut back, 7 bases at V and 0 bases at J, with 13 bases in the middle. This CDR3 spans 15 amino acids. The germline V gene encodes CDR1 MNHEY and CDR2 SVGAGI. DNA for the CDR3: TGTGCCAGCACGCCCAGGGCCTATAGCAATCAGCCCCAGCATTTT. Encoded protein: CASTPRAYSNQPQHF.

The V call is TRBV5-6, the J call TRBJ1-6, with 9 positions matching TRBD1. This CDR3 spans 14 amino acids. The trim removed 4 bases at V and 9 bases at J, leaving 5 bases unmatched. The germline CDR1 and CDR2 sequences are SGHDT and YYEEEE. This chain's CDR3 is CASSVDRGGSPLHF. DNA for the CDR3: TGTGCCAGCAGCGTGGACAGGGGCGGTTCACCCCTCCACTTT.

This chain joins TRBV11-2 and TRBJ2-5; 7 nucleotides align to TRBD1. CDR3 size: 15 residues. Germline loops: CDR1 SGHAT, CDR2 FQNNGV. Germline trimming cut 5 bases from V and 4 bases from J; bases unmatched to any gene: 10. Here the CDR3 reads CASSQMTGLAETQYF. CDR3 nucleotides: TGTGCCAGCAGCCAGATGACAGGGCTGGCAGAGACCCAGTACTTC. The full variable domain, with the rest looked up from reference TRBV11-2 and TRBJ2-5, is EAGVAQSPRYKIIEKRQSVAFWCNPISGHATLYWYQQILGQGPKLLIQFQNNGVVDDSQLPKDRFSAERLKGVDSTLKIQPAKLEDSAVYLCASSQMTGLAETQYFGPGTRLLVL.

The gene calls are TRBV6-5 and TRBJ1-2; D is possibly TRBD1 (6 bases). V was pared by 4 bases and J by 5 bases, with 11 bases between. Germline V gene sequence: CDR1 MNHEY, CDR2 SVGAGI. There are 13 residues in the CDR3. The CDR3 is CASSFTGSYGYTF. The DNA for the CDR3 is TGTGCCAGCAGTTTTACAGGGTCTTATGGCTACACCTTC.